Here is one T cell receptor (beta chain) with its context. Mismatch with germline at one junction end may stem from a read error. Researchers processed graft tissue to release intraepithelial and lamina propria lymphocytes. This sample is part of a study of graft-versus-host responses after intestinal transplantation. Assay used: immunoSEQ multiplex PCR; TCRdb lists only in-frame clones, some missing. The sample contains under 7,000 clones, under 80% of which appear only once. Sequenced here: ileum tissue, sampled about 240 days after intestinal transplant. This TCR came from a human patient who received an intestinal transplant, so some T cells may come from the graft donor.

The CDR3 region has the DNA TGTGCCAGCAGTCACTCCTACGAGCAGTACTTC. This gives the protein CASSHSYEQYF. J is TRBJ2-7 and V is TRBV6-5; no definite D call. Germline values: CDR1 MNHEY, CDR2 SVGAGI. The CDR3 runs 11 residues.